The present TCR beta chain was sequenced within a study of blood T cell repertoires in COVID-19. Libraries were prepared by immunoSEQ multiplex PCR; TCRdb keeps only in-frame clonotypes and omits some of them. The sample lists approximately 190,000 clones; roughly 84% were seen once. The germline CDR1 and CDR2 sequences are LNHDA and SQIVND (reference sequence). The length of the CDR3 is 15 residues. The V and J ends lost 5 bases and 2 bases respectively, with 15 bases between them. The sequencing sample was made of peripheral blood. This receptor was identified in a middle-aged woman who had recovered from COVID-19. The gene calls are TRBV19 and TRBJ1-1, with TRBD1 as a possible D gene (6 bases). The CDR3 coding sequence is TGTGCCAGTAGTTCATACAGGGACCCAAACACTGAAGCTTTCTTT. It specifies CASSSYRDPNTEAFF.